A single sample is the source of the 30 T cell receptor beta chains below, sequenced in a study of blood T cell repertoires in COVID-19. TCRdb's table, derived via immunoSEQ multiplex PCR, lists solely in-frame clones and lacks some. The top ten clones hold 2.5% to 3% of a sample with over 250,000 clones, 91% of them seen once. Sequencing input: peripheral blood. These receptors all come from a person aged 18-35 years with COVID-19, enrolled during active disease.

The CDR3 here is CASSVWTSYEQYF. The CDR3 coding sequence is TGTGCCAGCAGCGTTTGGACATCCTACGAGCAGTACTTC. This sequence joins TRBV12-1 and TRBJ2-7; the D call of TRBD1 is as the table states it, not checked on the DNA. TRBV12-1 corresponds to a pseudogene. There are 13 residues in the CDR3.

The chain has TRBV2 and TRBJ2-4; TRBD2 agrees at 12 bases. The J segment lost 8 bases and the V segment lost 3 bases, leaving 14 bases of the junction unmatched. This CDR3 spans 18 amino acids. The germline V gene encodes CDR1 SNHLY and CDR2 FYNNEI. The CDR3 here is CASSELAGGPGTRDIQYF. The DNA of the CDR3 is TGTGCCAGCAGTGAGCTAGCGGGAGGGCCGGGGACTCGGGACATTCAGTACTTC.

This chain links TRBV27 with TRBJ2-1; no definite D call. Germline V lookup: CDR1 MNHEY, CDR2 SMNVEV (reference sequence). V was cut by 10 bases and J by 5 bases, with 18 bases left in between. This CDR3 spans 14 amino acids. The CDR3 reads CATSSWAADNEQFF. The CDR3 nucleotides read TGTGCCACATCCTCTTGGGCAGCCGACAATGAGCAGTTCTTC.

This CDR3 is CARGLAIDNEQFF. Written as DNA, the CDR3 is TGTGCACGAGGACTAGCTATTGACAATGAGCAGTTCTTC. The V and J genes are TRBV30 and TRBJ2-1; 8 positions agree with TRBD2. Looked up from germline, CDR1 is GTSNPN and CDR2 is SVGIG (reference sequence). The CDR3 consists of 13 residues.

The chain carries TRBV4-1 and TRBJ1-5, with no clear D. The V gene's germline CDR1 is MGHRA and CDR2 YSYEKL. The ends were cut back, 3 bases at V and 5 bases at J, with 14 bases in the middle. The CDR3 runs to 15 residues. The CDR3 nucleotides read TGCGCCAGCAGCCATGCAGGATTGGGTGATCAGCCCCAGCATTTT. This sequence encodes CASSHAGLGDQPQHF.

The gene calls are TRBV19 and TRBJ1-4; tentative D call: TRBD1 (5 bases). The CDR3 has 14 amino acids. CDR1 and CDR2 from the germline V gene are LNHDA and SQIVND (reference sequence). V lost 5 bases to trimming and J lost 5 bases, with 12 bases between them. CDR3: CASSPTVGNEKLFF. The CDR3 DNA is TGTGCCAGTAGTCCGACAGTCGGGAATGAAAAACTGTTTTTT. Together with reference TRBV19 and TRBJ1-4, the CDR3 gives the full variable domain: DGGITQSPKYLFRKEGQNVTLSCEQNLNHDAMYWYRQDPGQGLRLIYYSQIVNDFQKGDIAEGYSVSREKKESFPLTVTSAQKNPTAFYLCASSPTVGNEKLFFGSGTQLSVL.

On this clone: A much larger clone differs from this one at a single base, so this may be a read error. The V gene is TRBV7-8, the J gene TRBJ1-1; TRBD1 matches at 7 bases. J lost 1 base, V lost 4 bases, and 3 bases had no gene match. Per germline, CDR1 SGHVS and CDR2 FQNEAQ. The CDR3 runs 14 residues. CDR3 coding DNA: TGTGCCAGCAGCTCGGGACAGAGGAACACTGAAGCTTTCTTT. Its translation: CASSSGQRNTEAFF.

The V gene is TRBV13, the J gene TRBJ2-1; 9 bases line up with TRBD2. With 2 bases clipped from V and 8 bases from J, the junction kept 10 bases outside the gene matches. The CDR3 is made up of 16 amino acids. The V gene's germline CDR1 is PRHDT and CDR2 FYEKMQ (reference sequence). CDR3 loop: CASSLLNSGSSHEQFF. CDR3 nucleotides: TGTGCCAGCAGCTTACTAAATAGCGGGAGCAGCCATGAGCAGTTCTTC.

The rearrangement joins TRBV7-2 to TRBJ2-5, with D perhaps TRBD2 (5 bases). The germline CDR1 and CDR2 sequences are SGHTA and FQGNSA. CDR3 length: 14 residues. Trimming cost V 3 bases and J 2 bases, with 10 bases left between them. CDR3: CASSFMGGQETQYF. The CDR3 DNA is TGTGCCAGCAGCTTTATGGGCGGGCAAGAGACCCAGTACTTC. The full variable domain, its missing parts supplied by reference TRBV7-2 and TRBJ2-5, is GAGVSQSPSNKVTEKGKDVELRCDPISGHTALYWYRQSLGQGLEFLIYFQGNSAPDKSGLPSDRFSAERTGGSVSTLTIQRTQQEDSAVYLCASSFMGGQETQYFGPGTRLLVL.

The V and J genes are TRBV5-6 and TRBJ2-2; the match to TRBD2 covers 9 bases. Per germline, CDR1 SGHDT and CDR2 YYEEEE. CDR3 length: 16 amino acids. Trimming removed 5 bases from V and 7 bases from J; junction bases left unmatched: 12. The CDR3 protein is CASSPPGLARLGELFF. The CDR3 DNA follows: TGTGCCAGCAGTCCTCCGGGACTAGCCCGGCTCGGGGAGCTGTTTTTT.

The genes are TRBV2 and TRBJ2-1, with a tentative D call TRBD2 (5 bases). The CDR3 contains 16 residues. The germline V gene encodes CDR1 SNHLY and CDR2 FYNNEI. V shed 4 bases and J shed 5 bases, with 18 bases lying between them. In DNA form, the CDR3 reads TGTGCCAGCAGTGGGGATGGGAGCGATCTTCACAATGAGCAGTTCTTC. As protein: CASSGDGSDLHNEQFF.

The V gene is TRBV5-1, the J gene TRBJ2-1; 13 bases fit TRBD2. The CDR3 has 17 amino acids. Germline V CDR1 and CDR2: SGHRS, YFSETQ. J lost 7 bases, V lost 2 bases, and 9 bases had no gene match. CDR3 amino acids: CASSFHLLAGGKNEQFF. Here the CDR3 DNA reads TGCGCCAGCAGCTTCCACCTACTAGCGGGAGGGAAAAATGAGCAGTTCTTC. Drawing the rest from reference TRBV5-1 and TRBJ2-1, the complete variable domain is KAGVTQTPRYLIKTRGQQVTLSCSPISGHRSVSWYQQTPGQGLQFLFEYFSETQRNKGNFPGRFSGRQFSNSRSEMNVSTLELGDSALYLCASSFHLLAGGKNEQFFGPGTRLTVL.

This sequence joins TRBV5-6 and TRBJ1-1; D gene uncertain. This CDR3 has 15 amino acids. V was clipped by 1 base and J by 3 bases, with 13 bases between them. CDR1 and CDR2 from the germline V gene are SGHDT and YYEEEE. This CDR3 is CASSLRRARDTEAFF. CDR3 coding DNA: TGTGCCAGCAGCTTGAGGAGGGCTAGGGACACTGAAGCTTTCTTT.

J is TRBJ1-6 and V is TRBV2; 9 nucleotides match TRBD1. The J segment lost 7 bases and the V segment lost 4 bases, leaving 8 bases of the junction unmatched. CDR3 length equals 16 residues. Germline V CDR1 and CDR2: SNHLY, FYNNEI. Written as DNA, the CDR3 is TGTGCCAGCAGTGCATCGGGACAGGGACCCAATTCACCCCTCCACTTT. This codes for CASSASGQGPNSPLHF.

V and J are TRBV7-6 and TRBJ1-1; D is unclear. V dropped 1 base and J dropped 1 base, with 4 bases sitting between them. The CDR3 runs to 13 residues. Germline V gene lookup returns CDR1 SGHVS and CDR2 FNYEAQ. The CDR3 DNA sequence: TGTGCCAGCAGCTTAGGAGCGAACACTGAAGCTTTCTTT. Its translation: CASSLGANTEAFF.

In this sample, this clone turned up a few times. The CDR3 here is CATSDPRESGNTIYF. In DNA, the CDR3 is TGTGCCACCAGTGACCCCAGGGAATCTGGAAACACCATATATTTT. The chain carries TRBV24-1 and TRBJ1-3, with D perhaps TRBD1 (5 bases). Trimming removed 4 bases from V and 1 base from J, with 10 bases in between. Germline CDR1 KGHDR, CDR2 SFDVKD. The CDR3 runs to 15 residues.

The chain combines TRBV6-5 with TRBJ1-1, with no clear D. The CDR3 covers 15 residues. V was trimmed by 0 bases and J by 4 bases, leaving 12 bases between them. In germline, CDR1 is MNHEY, CDR2 SVGAGI. The CDR3 bases are TGTGCCAGCAGTTACTCCGTGTGGGGAGGCACTGAAGCTTTCTTT. As protein: CASSYSVWGGTEAFF.

The V call is TRBV6-5, the J call TRBJ2-7; tentative D call: TRBD1 (6 bases). This CDR3 region has 14 residues. Deletions cut 2 bases from V and 0 bases from J, with 8 bases between. CDR1 MNHEY and CDR2 SVGAGI come from the germline V gene. The CDR3 DNA follows: TGTGCCAGCAGTTACCAAGGGGGCTCCTACGAGCAGTACTTC. Protein product: CASSYQGGSYEQYF.

This chain joins TRBV4-1 and TRBJ2-1; weak D call: TRBD1 (6 bases). Germline V gene sequence: CDR1 MGHRA, CDR2 YSYEKL. Trimming took off 1 base at V and 5 bases at J, with 9 bases between the two ends. There are 14 residues in the CDR3. CDR3 amino acids: CASSQVRTDNEQFF. The CDR3 nucleotides read TGCGCCAGCAGCCAAGTACGGACAGACAATGAGCAGTTCTTC.

V and J are TRBV2 and TRBJ2-7, with D perhaps matching TRBD1 (6 bases). The CDR3 is 15 residues long. V was cut by 6 bases and J by 2 bases, with 17 bases left in between. Germline CDR1 is SNHLY and CDR2 is FYNNEI. Here the CDR3 DNA reads TGTGCCAGCAGCGCTCAGGGGTGGCTCGCCTACGAGCAGTACTTC. Translated, it gives CASSAQGWLAYEQYF.

The chain uses TRBV7-2 and TRBJ1-5; D gene uncertain. Trimming removed 1 base at V and 0 bases at J, with 4 bases between. This CDR3 region has 14 residues. Germline-derived CDR1 and CDR2 are SGHTA and FQGNSA. CDR3 protein: CASSLGPSNQPQHF. CDR3 DNA: TGTGCCAGCAGCTTAGGGCCTAGCAATCAGCCCCAGCATTTT.

The chain links TRBV6-5 to TRBJ2-7, with 7 positions matching TRBD2. This CDR3 is built from 13 residues. The V and J ends lost 7 bases and 1 base, in that order; junction bases with no gene match: 4. CDR1 and CDR2 (germline): MNHEY, SVGAGI. This CDR3 is CASTPSGSYEQYF. In DNA, the CDR3 is TGTGCCAGCACCCCTAGCGGATCCTACGAGCAGTACTTC.

This chain joins TRBV7-2 and TRBJ2-5, with a weak D call TRBD2 (5 bases). In germline, CDR1 is SGHTA, CDR2 FQGNSA. The CDR3 runs to 19 residues. Trimming pared 1 base from V and 4 bases from J, leaving 25 bases between. Here the CDR3 reads CASSLVSSASRELGETQYF. The CDR3 nucleotides are TGTGCCAGCAGCTTAGTCAGCTCAGCATCTCGGGAATTAGGAGAGACCCAGTACTTC.

The chain employs TRBV27 and TRBJ1-1; D unresolved. V was trimmed by 2 bases and J by 14 bases, leaving 21 bases between them. Germline CDR1 is MNHEY and CDR2 is SMNVEV (reference sequence). This CDR3 spans 14 amino acids. The CDR3 DNA sequence: TGTGCCAGCAGTTTAGGTCGAGGGTCTTTTGAGTTATTCTTT. It codes for CASSLGRGSFELFF.

The gene calls are TRBV11-2 and TRBJ1-5; D unclear. Deletions cut 5 bases from V and 9 bases from J, with 14 bases between. There are 13 residues in the CDR3. Germline-derived CDR1 and CDR2 are SGHAT and FQNNGV. The CDR3 DNA reads as TGTGCCAGCAGCGAAGGGAGCGGGTTGCCCCAGCATTTT. Translation: CASSEGSGLPQHF.

V is TRBV29-1 and J is TRBJ1-1; tentative D call: TRBD1 (5 bases). V was pared by 6 bases and J by 3 bases, with 11 bases between. Germline CDR1 reads SQVTM; CDR2 reads ANQGSEA. The CDR3 is 12 residues long. The CDR3 loop reads CSVRGSDTEAFF. The CDR3 region has the DNA TGCAGCGTGCGGGGGTCTGACACTGAAGCTTTCTTT.

The gene calls are TRBV20-1 and TRBJ2-1; D possibly corresponds to TRBD2 (5 bases). CDR3 length equals 10 residues. The germline V gene has CDR1 DFQATT and CDR2 SNEGSKA (reference sequence). The V and J ends lost 8 bases and 9 bases respectively, with 11 bases between them. The CDR3 sequence is CSLPGIEQFF. In nucleotides, the CDR3 is TGCAGTCTCCCGGGAATTGAGCAGTTCTTC.

This rearrangement joins TRBV27 to TRBJ2-2, with 7 bases fitting TRBD1. This CDR3 has 16 residues. Germline trimming cut 6 bases from V and 0 bases from J; bases unmatched to any gene: 7. Germline assignment: CDR1 MNHEY and CDR2 SMNVEV (reference sequence). The CDR3 spells CASRTGLGPNTGELFF. CDR3 nucleotide sequence: TGTGCCAGCAGGACAGGGTTGGGCCCGAACACCGGGGAGCTGTTTTTT.

The DNA of the CDR3 is TGCGCCAGCAGCTTGGGGGGTAGCGGGTCTCAAGAGACCCAGTACTTC. Translating gives CASSLGGSGSQETQYF. The chain recombines TRBV5-1 with TRBJ2-5, with 7 bases fitting TRBD2. The J segment lost 2 bases and the V segment lost 0 bases, leaving 7 bases of the junction unmatched. The CDR3 is made up of 16 amino acids. Germline-derived CDR1 and CDR2 are SGHRS and YFSETQ.

This chain joins TRBV29-1 and TRBJ1-2; maybe TRBD1 (5 bases). This CDR3 comprises 13 residues. In germline, CDR1 is SQVTM, CDR2 ANQGSEA. V was pared by 8 bases and J by 6 bases, with 19 bases between. The CDR3 protein is CSSVSVRGDGYTF. In DNA form, the CDR3 reads TGCAGCTCTGTATCAGTCCGGGGGGATGGCTACACCTTC.